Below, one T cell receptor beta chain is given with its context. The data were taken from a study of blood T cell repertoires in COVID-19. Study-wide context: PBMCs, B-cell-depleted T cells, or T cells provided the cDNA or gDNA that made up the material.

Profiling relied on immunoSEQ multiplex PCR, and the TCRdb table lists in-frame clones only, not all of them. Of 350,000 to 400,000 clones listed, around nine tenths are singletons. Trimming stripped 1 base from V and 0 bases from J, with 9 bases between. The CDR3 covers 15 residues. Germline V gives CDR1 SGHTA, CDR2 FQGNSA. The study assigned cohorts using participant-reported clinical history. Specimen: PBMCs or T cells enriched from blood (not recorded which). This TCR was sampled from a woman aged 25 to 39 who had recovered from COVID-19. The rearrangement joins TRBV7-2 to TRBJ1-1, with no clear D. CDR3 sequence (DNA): TGTGCCAGCAGCTTAGTTCCGTCCCTGAACACTGAAGCTTTCTTT. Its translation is CASSLVPSLNTEAFF.